This entry lists 18 T cell receptor beta chains sequenced from one sample in a study of technical replicates of blood from four donors. This table comes from immunoSEQ multiplex PCR, and its TCRdb copy is limited to in-frame clones, with some not included. The table shows some 64,000 clones, with more than 75% occurring only once. What was sequenced was PBMCs. The source is a human donor in good health. Some clones in this sample may be carry-over from other donors' samples.

This sequence joins TRBV7-3 and TRBJ1-5, with D possibly matching TRBD1 (6 bases). The germline V gene encodes CDR1 SGHTA and CDR2 FQGTGA. The CDR3 runs 15 residues. V was trimmed by 2 bases and J by 3 bases, leaving 11 bases between them. CDR3 bases: TGTGCCAGCAGCTTATGGCAGGGGCACAATCAGCCCCAGCATTTT. As protein: CASSLWQGHNQPQHF.

V usage is TRBV4-2 and J usage is TRBJ2-1, with 9 bases lining up with TRBD2. Losses at the gene ends were 0 bases for V and 9 bases for J; bases not matched to a gene: 12. This CDR3 contains 17 residues. Germline V CDR1 and CDR2: LGHNA, YNFKEQ. DNA for the CDR3: TGTGCCAGCAGCCAAGATTCGGCTAGCGGGGTAAAAGGTGAGCAGTTCTTC. Its translation is CASSQDSASGVKGEQFF.

This clone was recorded only once. This chain links TRBV7-9 with TRBJ2-3; no clear D. CDR1 is SEHNR and CDR2 is FQNEAQ in the germline V gene (reference sequence). The V end lost 3 bases, the J end lost 4 bases, and 17 bases lay between the germline ends. The CDR3 has 16 amino acids. CDR3 loop: CASSFHWSEYADTQYF. The CDR3 DNA reads TGTGCCAGCAGCTTCCACTGGAGCGAATATGCAGATACGCAGTATTTT.

The gene calls are TRBV6-5 and TRBJ2-7; 7 bases are a match to TRBD1. Losses at the gene ends were 5 bases for V and 7 bases for J; bases not matched to a gene: 11. The CDR3 extends over 14 amino acids. Germline V gene sequence: CDR1 MNHEY, CDR2 SVGAGI. The CDR3 coding sequence is TGTGCCAGCAGTCTACGACAGGGTTCTCGGGAGCAGTACTTC. As protein: CASSLRQGSREQYF.

The rearrangement links TRBV4-3 to TRBJ1-1, with 8 nucleotides matching TRBD1. Trimming cost V 2 bases and J 4 bases; bases outside gene matches: 9. CDR1 is LGHNA, CDR2 YSLEER, per germline. CDR3 size: 16 residues. The CDR3 DNA sequence: TGCGCCAGCAGCCAAATATTCACAGGGGGTGGCACTGAAGCTTTCTTT. This translates into CASSQIFTGGGTEAFF.

This rearrangement joins TRBV2 to TRBJ2-1; tentative D call: TRBD2 (5 bases). The germline gives CDR1 SNHLY, CDR2 FYNNEI. The length of the CDR3 is 15 residues. With 2 bases removed from V and 2 bases from J, the gap between germline ends came to 10 bases. CDR3 sequence: CASSERTRTYNEQFF. The CDR3 DNA reads as TGTGCCAGCAGTGAAAGGACTCGAACCTACAATGAGCAGTTCTTC.

The chain uses TRBV7-6 and TRBJ2-7, with D tentatively TRBD1 (6 bases). The CDR3 is 14 amino acids. V was clipped by 5 bases and J by 0 bases, with 11 bases between them. Germline V lookup: CDR1 SGHVS, CDR2 FNYEAQ. CDR3 sequence: CASSGTTGSYEQYF. DNA of the CDR3: TGTGCCAGCAGCGGAACGACAGGCTCCTACGAGCAGTACTTC. Based on the CDR3 plus reference TRBV7-6 and TRBJ2-7, the full variable domain is GAGVSQSPRYKVTKRGQDVALRCDPISGHVSLYWYRQALGQGPEFLTYFNYEAQQDKSGLPNDRFSAERPEGSISTLTIQRTEQRDSAMYRCASSGTTGSYEQYFGPGTRLTVT.

This clone was found once. The J gene is TRBJ2-2, the V gene TRBV23-1; D not certain. TRBV23-1 is designated an ORF whose function remains uncertain. V lost 0 bases and J 1 base, leaving 9 bases between the germline ends. The CDR3 consists of 16 residues. The CDR3 spells CASSQSEQKNTGELFF. Here the CDR3 DNA reads TGCGCCAGCAGTCAATCGGAGCAGAAGAACACCGGGGAGCTGTTTTTT.

The CDR3 DNA sequence: TGTGCCAGTAGTTTCTTACCTACAGGGGTGCAGAAGCCCCAGCATTTT. Translation gives CASSFLPTGVQKPQHF. The chain uses TRBV19 and TRBJ1-5, with 7 nucleotides matching TRBD1. Germline CDR1 and CDR2: LNHDA and SQIVND (reference sequence). V shed 5 bases, J shed 8 bases, and the junction held 15 bases outside the gene matches. This CDR3 is built from 16 residues. Drawing the rest from reference TRBV19 and TRBJ1-5, the complete variable domain is DGGITQSPKYLFRKEGQNVTLSCEQNLNHDAMYWYRQDPGQGLRLIYYSQIVNDFQKGDIAEGYSVSREKKESFPLTVTSAQKNPTAFYLCASSFLPTGVQKPQHFGDGTRLSIL.

The V call is TRBV6-5, the J call TRBJ1-1, with D unclear. The CDR3 sequence is 13 residues long. V was clipped by 6 bases and J by 9 bases, with 17 bases between them. CDR1 is MNHEY and CDR2 is SVGAGI in the germline V gene. The DNA of the CDR3 is TGTGCCAGCAGCCTCTCGGGCGCGGGTAAAGCTTTCTTT. Protein product: CASSLSGAGKAFF.

The chain links TRBV5-4 to TRBJ2-5; D is perhaps TRBD1 (6 bases). Germline CDR1 is SGHNT and CDR2 is YYREEE (reference sequence). The CDR3 spans 14 residues. Trimming left V 1 base short and J 4 bases short, with 11 bases between. The DNA for the CDR3 is TGTGCCAGCAGCTTGAGGGGGAATACAGAGACCCAGTACTTC. Its protein is CASSLRGNTETQYF.

This sequence joins TRBV19 and TRBJ2-7; perhaps TRBD1 as D (6 bases). V gave up 2 bases and J gave up 5 bases, with 10 bases separating them. Per the germline V gene, CDR1 is LNHDA and CDR2 is SQIVND (reference sequence). The CDR3 totals 13 residues. The CDR3 here is CASSIRGGNEQYF. The CDR3 DNA reads TGTGCCAGTAGTATACGAGGGGGAAACGAGCAGTACTTC.

The chain recombines TRBV7-3 with TRBJ2-2; 7 nucleotides line up with TRBD1. V trimming: 4 bases; J trimming: 4 bases; junction bases outside the gene matches: 6. The CDR3 runs to 15 residues. Germline CDR1 reads SGHTA; CDR2 reads FQGTGA. CDR3 coding DNA: TGTGCCAGCAGCTCCAGGACAGGAAGCACCGGGGAGCTGTTTTTT. Encoded protein: CASSSRTGSTGELFF.

The chain recombines TRBV19 with TRBJ1-4; a possible D gene is TRBD1 (5 bases). V shed 7 bases and J shed 6 bases, with 15 bases lying between them. From germline, CDR1 is LNHDA and CDR2 SQIVND (reference sequence). The CDR3 is made up of 14 amino acids. The CDR3: CASTRWEGDEKLFF. CDR3 coding DNA: TGTGCCAGTACCCGATGGGAAGGGGATGAAAAACTGTTTTTT.

The V and J genes are TRBV7-7 and TRBJ1-1; D is ambiguous. This CDR3 has 13 residues. CDR1 and CDR2 (germline): SSHAT, FNYEAQ (reference sequence). V shed 1 base and J shed 5 bases, with 8 bases lying between them. The CDR3 DNA reads TGTGCCAGCAGCTTAGACTCTAAAACTGAAGCTTTCTTT. Its translation: CASSLDSKTEAFF.

The chain joins TRBV25-1 to TRBJ1-2; 8 nucleotides agree with TRBD1. The V gene's germline CDR1 is MGHDK and CDR2 SYGVNS. After removal of 5 bases from V and 3 bases from J, the junction contained 5 bases not matched to a gene. This CDR3 contains 14 residues. The chain's CDR3 is CASSQGARYYGYTF. In DNA form, the CDR3 reads TGTGCCAGCAGTCAGGGGGCGCGCTACTATGGCTACACCTTC.

V is TRBV4-3 and J is TRBJ1-6, with D perhaps matching TRBD1 (5 bases). V was trimmed by 0 bases and J by 8 bases, leaving 11 bases between them. CDR3 length equals 15 residues. Germline lookup yields CDR1 LGHNA and CDR2 YSLEER. The CDR3 sequence: CASSQDPRVDSPLHF. CDR3 in DNA: TGCGCCAGCAGCCAAGACCCCAGGGTCGATTCACCCCTCCACTTT.

V and J are TRBV21-1 and TRBJ1-1. TRBV21-1 is described as a pseudogene. This CDR3 is built from 15 residues. The CDR3 spells CASSKEEGGDTEAFF. The CDR3 coding sequence is TGTGCCAGCAGCAAAGAGGAGGGTGGGGACACTGAAGCTTTCTTT.